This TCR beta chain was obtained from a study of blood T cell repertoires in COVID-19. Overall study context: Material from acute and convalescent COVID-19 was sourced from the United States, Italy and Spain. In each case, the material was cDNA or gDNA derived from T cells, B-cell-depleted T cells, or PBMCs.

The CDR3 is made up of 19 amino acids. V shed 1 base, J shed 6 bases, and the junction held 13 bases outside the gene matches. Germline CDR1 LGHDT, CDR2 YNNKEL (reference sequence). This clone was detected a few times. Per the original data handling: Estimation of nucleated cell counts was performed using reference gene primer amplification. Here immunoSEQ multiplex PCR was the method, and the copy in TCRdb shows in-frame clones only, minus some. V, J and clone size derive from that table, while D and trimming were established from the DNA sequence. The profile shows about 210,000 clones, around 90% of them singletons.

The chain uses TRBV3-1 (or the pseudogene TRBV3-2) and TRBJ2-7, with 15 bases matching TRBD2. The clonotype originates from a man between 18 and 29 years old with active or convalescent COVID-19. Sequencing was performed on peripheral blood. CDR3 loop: CASSQALTGLAGGGGEQYF. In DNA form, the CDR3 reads TGTGCCAGCAGCCAAGCACTAACGGGACTAGCGGGAGGAGGGGGCGAGCAGTACTTC.